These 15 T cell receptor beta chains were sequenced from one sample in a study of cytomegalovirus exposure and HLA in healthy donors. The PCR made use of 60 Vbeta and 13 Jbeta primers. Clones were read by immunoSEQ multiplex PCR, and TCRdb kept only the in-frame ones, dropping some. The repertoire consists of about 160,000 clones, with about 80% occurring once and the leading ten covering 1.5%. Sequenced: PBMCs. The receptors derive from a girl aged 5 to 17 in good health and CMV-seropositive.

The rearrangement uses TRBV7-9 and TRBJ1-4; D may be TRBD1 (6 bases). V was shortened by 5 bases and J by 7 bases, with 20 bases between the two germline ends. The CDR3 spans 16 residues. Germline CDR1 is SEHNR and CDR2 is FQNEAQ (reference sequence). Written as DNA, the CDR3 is TGTGCCAGCAGCCCAGGCCCAGGGGTCGGGCGTGAAAAACTGTTTTTT. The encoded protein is CASSPGPGVGREKLFF.

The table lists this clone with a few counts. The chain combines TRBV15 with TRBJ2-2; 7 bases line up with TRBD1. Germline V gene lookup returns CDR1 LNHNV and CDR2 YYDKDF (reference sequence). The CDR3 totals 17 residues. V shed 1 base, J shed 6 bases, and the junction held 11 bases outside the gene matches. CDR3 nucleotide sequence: TGTGCCACCAGCAGAGTGGGGCCAGGGGGTTGGGCCGGGGAGCTGTTTTTT. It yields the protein CATSRVGPGGWAGELFF.

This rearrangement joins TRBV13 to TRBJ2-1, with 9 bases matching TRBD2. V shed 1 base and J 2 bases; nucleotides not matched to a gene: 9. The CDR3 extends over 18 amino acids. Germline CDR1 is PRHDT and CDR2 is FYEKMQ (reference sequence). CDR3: CASSLVSVTSGTYNEQFF. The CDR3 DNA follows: TGTGCCAGCAGCTTAGTATCAGTGACTAGCGGAACCTACAATGAGCAGTTCTTC.

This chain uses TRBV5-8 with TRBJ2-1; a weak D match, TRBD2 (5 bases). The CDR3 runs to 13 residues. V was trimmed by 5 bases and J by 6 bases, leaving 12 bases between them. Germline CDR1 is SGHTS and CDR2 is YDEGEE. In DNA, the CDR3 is TGTGCCAGCAGGACGCCTGGAGGCAATGAGCAGTTCTTC. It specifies CASRTPGGNEQFF. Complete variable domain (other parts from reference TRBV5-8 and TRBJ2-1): EAGVTQSPTHLIKTRGQQATLRCSPISGHTSVYWYQQALGLGLQFLLWYDEGEERNRGNFPPRFSGRQFPNYSSELNVNALELEDSALYLCASRTPGGNEQFFGPGTRLTVL.

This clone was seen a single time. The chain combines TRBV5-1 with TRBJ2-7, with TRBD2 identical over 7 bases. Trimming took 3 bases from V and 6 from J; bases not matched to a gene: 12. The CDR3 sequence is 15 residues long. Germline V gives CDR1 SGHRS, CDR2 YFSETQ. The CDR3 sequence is CASSSTSAAGAEQYF. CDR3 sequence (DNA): TGCGCCAGCAGCTCTACTAGCGCCGCCGGGGCCGAGCAGTACTTC.

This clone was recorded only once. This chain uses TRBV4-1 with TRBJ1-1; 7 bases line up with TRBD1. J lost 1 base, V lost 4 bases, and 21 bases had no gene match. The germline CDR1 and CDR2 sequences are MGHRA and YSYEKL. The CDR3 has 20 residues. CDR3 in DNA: TGCGCCAGCAGCCTCTATAAAGCATCACACAGGGGATTTGAGAACACTGAAGCTTTCTTT. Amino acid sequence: CASSLYKASHRGFENTEAFF.

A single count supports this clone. CDR3 loop: CASRYRLLSAKETQYF. CDR3 DNA sequence: TGTGCCAGCAGATACAGACTACTTTCGGCCAAAGAGACCCAGTACTTC. The chain combines TRBV28 with TRBJ2-5; possibly TRBD2 for D (5 bases). The CDR3 is 16 amino acids. The germline CDR1 and CDR2 sequences are MDHEN and SYDVKM. Trimming left V 6 bases short and J 3 bases short, with 20 bases between.

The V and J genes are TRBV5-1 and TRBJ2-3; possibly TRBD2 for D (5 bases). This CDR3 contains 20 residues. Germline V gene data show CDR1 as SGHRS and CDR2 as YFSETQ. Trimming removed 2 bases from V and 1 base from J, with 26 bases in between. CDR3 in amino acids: CASSFQEAPFGGHRTDTQYF. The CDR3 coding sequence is TGCGCCAGCAGCTTCCAGGAAGCGCCATTCGGAGGTCATCGCACAGATACGCAGTATTTT.

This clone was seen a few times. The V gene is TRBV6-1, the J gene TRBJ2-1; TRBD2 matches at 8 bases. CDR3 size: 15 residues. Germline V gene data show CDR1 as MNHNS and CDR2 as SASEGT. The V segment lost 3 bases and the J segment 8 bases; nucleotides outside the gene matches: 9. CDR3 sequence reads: CASSEVPKREYEQFF. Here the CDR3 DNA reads TGTGCCAGCAGTGAGGTTCCAAAGCGGGAGTATGAGCAGTTCTTC.

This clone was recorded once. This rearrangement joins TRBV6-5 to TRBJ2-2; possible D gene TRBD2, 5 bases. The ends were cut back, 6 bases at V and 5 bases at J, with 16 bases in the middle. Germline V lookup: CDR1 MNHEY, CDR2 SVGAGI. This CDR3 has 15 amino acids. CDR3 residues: CASRLERVWTGELFF. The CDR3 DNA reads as TGTGCCAGCAGGCTTGAGAGGGTGTGGACCGGGGAGCTGTTTTTT.

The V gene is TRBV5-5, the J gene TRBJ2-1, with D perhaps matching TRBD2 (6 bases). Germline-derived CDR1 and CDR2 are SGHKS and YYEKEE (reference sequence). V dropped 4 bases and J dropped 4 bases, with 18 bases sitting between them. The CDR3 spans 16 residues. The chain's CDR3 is CASSPTGTLSYNEQFF. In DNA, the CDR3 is TGTGCCAGCAGCCCCACCGGGACTCTCAGTTACAATGAGCAGTTCTTC.

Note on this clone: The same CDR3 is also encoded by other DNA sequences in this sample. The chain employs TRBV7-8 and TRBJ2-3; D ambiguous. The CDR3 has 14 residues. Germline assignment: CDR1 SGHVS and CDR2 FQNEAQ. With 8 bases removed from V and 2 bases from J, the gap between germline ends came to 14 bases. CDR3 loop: CASARGGNTDTQYF. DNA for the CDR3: TGTGCCAGCGCACGTGGCGGAAACACAGATACGCAGTATTTT. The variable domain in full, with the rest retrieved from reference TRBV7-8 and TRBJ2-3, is GAGVSQSPRYKVAKRGQDVALRCDPISGHVSLFWYQQALGQGPEFLTYFQNEAQLDKSGLPSDRFFAERPEGSVSTLKIQRTQQEDSAVYLCASARGGNTDTQYFGPGTRLTVL.

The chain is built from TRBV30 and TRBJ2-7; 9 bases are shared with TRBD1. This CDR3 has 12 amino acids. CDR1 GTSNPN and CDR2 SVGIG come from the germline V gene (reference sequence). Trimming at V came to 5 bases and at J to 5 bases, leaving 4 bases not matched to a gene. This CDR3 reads CAWGQGPDEQYF. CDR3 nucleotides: TGTGCCTGGGGACAGGGGCCCGACGAGCAGTACTTC.

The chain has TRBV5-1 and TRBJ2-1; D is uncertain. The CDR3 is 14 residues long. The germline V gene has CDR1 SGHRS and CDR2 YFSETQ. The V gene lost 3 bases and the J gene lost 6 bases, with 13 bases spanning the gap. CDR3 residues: CASSWMEWSNEQFF. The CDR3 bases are TGCGCCAGCAGCTGGATGGAATGGAGCAATGAGCAGTTCTTC.

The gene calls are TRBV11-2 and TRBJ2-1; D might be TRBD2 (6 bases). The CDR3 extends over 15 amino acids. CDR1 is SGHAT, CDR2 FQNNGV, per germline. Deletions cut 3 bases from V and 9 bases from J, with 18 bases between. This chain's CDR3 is CASSFGGTPLGEQFF. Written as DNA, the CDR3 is TGTGCCAGCAGCTTTGGTGGGACTCCGCTGGGTGAGCAGTTCTTC. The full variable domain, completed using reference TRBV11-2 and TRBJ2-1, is EAGVAQSPRYKIIEKRQSVAFWCNPISGHATLYWYQQILGQGPKLLIQFQNNGVVDDSQLPKDRFSAERLKGVDSTLKIQPAKLEDSAVYLCASSFGGTPLGEQFFGPGTRLTVL.